This is a list of T cell receptor beta chains from one sample in a study of blood T cell repertoires in COVID-19. Libraries were prepared by immunoSEQ multiplex PCR; TCRdb keeps only in-frame clonotypes and omits some of them. The repertoire holds around 300,000 clones, with 86% as singletons. The source material was peripheral blood. Every receptor here comes from a woman between 25 and 40 years old with active or convalescent COVID-19. Both conserved end residues are part of each CDR3. Fields, in order: V gene, J gene, D gene, clone size, CDR3 DNA, CDR3 protein. A D gene is named only where the DNA matches it firmly. Expanded clones get a size class; other rows say once, few or many, or leave the size out.

v_call: TRBV30; j_call: TRBJ1-2; d_call: NA; clone_size: NA; cdr3_nt: TGTGCCTGGAGTGCCCGACGATTTGGGGGAGGCTATGGCTACACCTTC; cdr3_aa: CAWSARRFGGGYGYTF
v_call: TRBV28; j_call: TRBJ2-1; d_call: TRBD1; clone_size: NA; cdr3_nt: TGTGCCAGCAGGACAGGGGTGGGCAATGAGCAGTTCTTC; cdr3_aa: CASRTGVGNEQFF
v_call: TRBV30; j_call: TRBJ2-7; d_call: TRBD2; clone_size: NA; cdr3_nt: TGTGCCTGGAGATTGGAGCGGGGCTACGAGCAGTACTTC; cdr3_aa: CAWRLERGYEQYF
v_call: TRBV15; j_call: TRBJ1-1; d_call: NA; clone_size: NA; cdr3_nt: TGTGCCACCAGCAGAGGAGGCTCTAACACTGAAGCTTTCTTT; cdr3_aa: CATSRGGSNTEAFF
v_call: TRBV28; j_call: TRBJ2-2; d_call: NA; clone_size: NA; cdr3_nt: TGTGCCAGCAGACCCGGGACTTTAAACACCGGGGAGCTGTTTTTT; cdr3_aa: CASRPGTLNTGELFF
v_call: TRBV6-5; j_call: TRBJ2-2; d_call: NA; clone_size: NA; cdr3_nt: TGTGCCAGCAGTTACCGTTTCGGGGAGCTGTTTTTT; cdr3_aa: CASSYRFGELFF
v_call: TRBV9; j_call: TRBJ1-2; d_call: TRBD1; clone_size: NA; cdr3_nt: TGTGCCAGCAGCGGAGGGACAGGGGGCGCGTACCACTATGGCTACACCTTC; cdr3_aa: CASSGGTGGAYHYGYTF
v_call: TRBV7-8; j_call: TRBJ1-4; d_call: TRBD1; clone_size: once; cdr3_nt: TGTGCCAGCAGCCTAACCAAACAGGGGAGACTGTTTTTT; cdr3_aa: CASSLTKQGRLFF
v_call: TRBV13; j_call: TRBJ1-2; d_call: TRBD1; clone_size: NA; cdr3_nt: TGTGCCAGCAGCACCTCAAGGGACAGGGAAGGGGCCTACACCTTC; cdr3_aa: CASSTSRDREGAYTF
v_call: TRBV27; j_call: TRBJ1-1; d_call: NA; clone_size: NA; cdr3_nt: TGTGCCAGCAGTTTATTCCGGGGGGCTGGCACTGAAGCTTTCTTT; cdr3_aa: CASSLFRGAGTEAFF
v_call: TRBV29-1; j_call: TRBJ2-7; d_call: TRBD1; clone_size: once; cdr3_nt: TGCAGCGTTGAAGACCGGGACAGGGGGTCATACGAGCAGTACTTC; cdr3_aa: CSVEDRDRGSYEQYF
v_call: TRBV11-2; j_call: TRBJ2-1; d_call: NA; clone_size: NA; cdr3_nt: TGTGCCAGCAGCTTAGATCAATCCTCCTACAATGAGCAGTTCTTC; cdr3_aa: CASSLDQSSYNEQFF
v_call: TRBV18; j_call: TRBJ1-6; d_call: NA; clone_size: NA; cdr3_nt: TGTGCCAGCTCACCCGCGGACGGGGGGGAGACACCCCTCCACTTT; cdr3_aa: CASSPADGGETPLHF
v_call: TRBV9; j_call: TRBJ1-2; d_call: TRBD1; clone_size: NA; cdr3_nt: TGTGCCAGCAGCGTGGGGACAGGGGGGTACTATGGCTACACCTTC; cdr3_aa: CASSVGTGGYYGYTF
v_call: TRBV27; j_call: TRBJ1-6; d_call: TRBD1; clone_size: NA; cdr3_nt: TGTGCCAGCAGTCCCCGGGACAGGTATTCACCCCTCCACTTT; cdr3_aa: CASSPRDRYSPLHF
v_call: TRBV11-2; j_call: TRBJ1-1; d_call: NA; clone_size: few; cdr3_nt: TGTGCCAGCAGCTCATCCAAACAGGGGAACACTGAAGCTTTCTTT; cdr3_aa: CASSSSKQGNTEAFF
v_call: TRBV7-3; j_call: TRBJ1-1; d_call: NA; clone_size: NA; cdr3_nt: TGTGCCAGCAGCTTAGGTGGGAGAACTGAAGCTTTCTTT; cdr3_aa: CASSLGGRTEAFF
v_call: TRBV10-1; j_call: TRBJ1-6; d_call: NA; clone_size: NA; cdr3_nt: TGCGCCAGCAGTGAGGGCGGTTCACCCCTCCACTTT; cdr3_aa: CASSEGGSPLHF
v_call: TRBV27; j_call: TRBJ2-1; d_call: TRBD1; clone_size: few; cdr3_nt: TGTGCCAGCAGTTGGGGACAGGGGGCAAGGAATGAGCAGTTCTTC; cdr3_aa: CASSWGQGARNEQFF
v_call: TRBV6-2/TRBV6-3; j_call: TRBJ2-3; d_call: TRBD1; clone_size: NA; cdr3_nt: TGTGCCAGCAGTTACCCCTGGCAGGGGGCAACAGATACGCAGTATTTT; cdr3_aa: CASSYPWQGATDTQYF
v_call: TRBV6-2/TRBV6-3; j_call: TRBJ1-5; d_call: NA; clone_size: NA; cdr3_nt: TGTGCCAGCAGTTACTCGGGCTTTTATAGCAATCAGCCCCAGCATTTT; cdr3_aa: CASSYSGFYSNQPQHF
v_call: TRBV7-9; j_call: TRBJ1-1; d_call: NA; clone_size: NA; cdr3_nt: TGTGCCAGCAGCTTAGTAAGGGGTAACGAAGCTTTCTTT; cdr3_aa: CASSLVRGNEAFF
v_call: TRBV30; j_call: TRBJ2-2; d_call: TRBD1; clone_size: NA; cdr3_nt: TGTGCTTTCGGACAGGTCGACACCGGGGAGCTGTTTTTT; cdr3_aa: CAFGQVDTGELFF
v_call: TRBV2; j_call: TRBJ2-5; d_call: TRBD2; clone_size: NA; cdr3_nt: TGTGCCAGCAGTGAAGGGACTAGCGCGTCCCGCGAGACCCAGTACTTC; cdr3_aa: CASSEGTSASRETQYF
v_call: TRBV4-1; j_call: TRBJ1-6; d_call: TRBD1; clone_size: NA; cdr3_nt: TGCGCCAGCAGCCAATTAGGGGGCGCCGATAATTCACCCCTCCACTTT; cdr3_aa: CASSQLGGADNSPLHF
v_call: TRBV6-1; j_call: TRBJ2-4; d_call: TRBD1; clone_size: NA; cdr3_nt: TGTGCCAGCAGTGCCGACAGGGGTGGGACCAAAAACATTCAGTACTTC; cdr3_aa: CASSADRGGTKNIQYF